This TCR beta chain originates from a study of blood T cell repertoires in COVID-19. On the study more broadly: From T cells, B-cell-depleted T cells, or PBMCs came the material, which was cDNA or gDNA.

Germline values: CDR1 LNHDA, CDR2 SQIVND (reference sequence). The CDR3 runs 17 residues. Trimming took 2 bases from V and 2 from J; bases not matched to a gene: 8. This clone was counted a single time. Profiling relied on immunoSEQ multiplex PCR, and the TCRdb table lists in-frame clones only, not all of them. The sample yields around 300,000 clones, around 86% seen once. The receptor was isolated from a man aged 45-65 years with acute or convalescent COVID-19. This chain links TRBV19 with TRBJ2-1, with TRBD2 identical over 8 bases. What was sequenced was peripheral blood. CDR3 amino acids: CASSILHSGGTYNEQFF. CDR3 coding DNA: TGTGCCAGTAGTATACTCCACTCGGGGGGGACCTACAATGAGCAGTTCTTC.